This entry lists 21 T cell receptor beta chains sequenced from one sample in a study of response to subunit inactivated influenza vaccine. TCRdb analysed the RT-PCR reads with MiXCR anew, one entry per CDR3 protein. This sample yields roughly 760,000 distinct CDR3 sequences, of which less than 25% are seen a single time; around 9.6% belongs to the top ten. Specimen: PBMCs from blood, collected 4 to 6 days after vaccination. The receptors were gathered from a man between 50 and 59 years old who received an inactivated influenza vaccine.

The chain is built from TRBV7-9 and TRBJ2-1; TRBD2 matches at 7 bases. J was trimmed by 11 bases and V by 6 bases; bases with no gene match: 19. The CDR3 has 16 amino acids. Germline CDR1 and CDR2: SEHNR and FQNEAQ (reference sequence). CDR3 loop: CASRNFKESGAWQQFF. The CDR3 DNA follows: TGTGCCAGCAGAAATTTCAAGGAGAGCGGGGCTTGGCAGCAGTTCTTC.

The chain carries TRBV27 and TRBJ2-1, with TRBD2 matching 7 bases. With V trimmed by 1 base and J by 7 bases, 10 bases remained unmatched. This CDR3 contains 16 residues. CDR1 is MNHEY and CDR2 is SMNVEV in the germline V gene (reference sequence). CDR3 region: CASSLYSGKMGNEQFF. In DNA form, the CDR3 reads TGTGCCAGCAGTTTATACAGCGGGAAAATGGGAAATGAGCAGTTCTTC.

This clonotype was seen a handful of times. This chain links TRBV7-2 with TRBJ2-1; 10 positions agree with TRBD2. V was pared by 5 bases and J by 8 bases, with 12 bases of the junction left unmatched. CDR1 is SGHTA and CDR2 is FQGNSA in the germline V gene. The CDR3 spans 16 residues. The CDR3 DNA reads TGTGCCAGCAGCGAAGCTAGCGGGAGATTTTACGATGAGCAGTTCTTC. Its protein product is CASSEASGRFYDEQFF.

The chain employs TRBV3-1 and TRBJ1-4; D unclear. V lost 4 bases and J 8 bases, leaving 17 bases between the germline ends. This CDR3 is 15 amino acids long. Germline CDR1 and CDR2: LGHDT and YNNKEL (reference sequence). CDR3 in DNA: TGTGCCAGCAGCCCAGACGATGGAGGAGGGGAAAAACTGTTTTTT. It specifies CASSPDDGGGEKLFF.

A remark on this clonotype: A read error may explain this, as a much larger clone is one base away. The chain uses TRBV29-1 and TRBJ2-5; 9 bases fit TRBD1. J was trimmed by 1 base and V by 7 bases; bases with no gene match: 10. The CDR3 consists of 15 residues. Germline V gives CDR1 SQVTM, CDR2 ANQGSEA. The DNA of the CDR3 is TGCAGCGCCTGTCCCGGGACAGGGCCCCAAGAGACCCAGTACTTC. This translates into CSACPGTGPQETQYF.

The V and J genes are TRBV16 and TRBJ1-2, with a possible D match to TRBD1 (5 bases). This CDR3 has 15 amino acids. V lost 2 bases and J lost 5, with 15 bases in between. Looked up from germline, CDR1 is KGHSY and CDR2 is FQNENV. Here the CDR3 reads CASSQGAKGVYGYTF. DNA for the CDR3: TGTGCCAGCAGCCAAGGAGCGAAAGGGGTTTATGGCTACACCTTC.

This clonotype has more than one count but fewer than ten. V is TRBV20-1 and J is TRBJ2-1; 9 nucleotides line up with TRBD2. CDR3 length: 16 residues. CDR1 is DFQATT, CDR2 SNEGSKA, per germline (reference sequence). J lost 0 bases, V lost 0 bases, and 3 bases had no gene match. The CDR3 loop reads CSARDSGGSSYNEQFF. The CDR3 DNA is TGCAGTGCTAGAGATAGCGGGGGAAGCTCCTACAATGAGCAGTTCTTC.

The J gene is TRBJ2-5, the V gene TRBV20-1; D possibly matches TRBD1 or TRBD2 (5 bases each). The CDR3 covers 14 residues. Trimming pared 6 bases from V and 5 bases from J, leaving 19 bases between. Germline CDR1 and CDR2: DFQATT and SNEGSKA (reference sequence). The CDR3 bases are TGCAGTGCGAGGGGCGGTGTGGGGTTGGAGACCCAGTACTTC. It codes for CSARGGVGLETQYF.

This clonotype was observed a few times. CDR3 loop: CASSQDGIGNEKLFF. CDR3 nucleotide sequence: TGTGCCAGCAGCCAAGATGGCATTGGCAATGAAAAACTGTTTTTT. The chain has TRBV4-2 and TRBJ1-4; no firm D call. Trimming stripped 0 bases from V and 5 bases from J, with 10 bases between. Germline-derived CDR1 and CDR2 are LGHNA and YNFKEQ. The length of the CDR3 is 15 residues.

This clonotype was counted a few times. V gene TRBV28 combines with J gene TRBJ1-2, with D unclear. Per germline, CDR1 MDHEN and CDR2 SYDVKM. V was pared by 4 bases and J by 1 base, with 13 bases between. The length of the CDR3 is 15 residues. For the CDR3, the DNA is TGTGCCAGCAGTTACCCTGCCAGAAGTAACTATGGCTACACCTTC. Translating it yields CASSYPARSNYGYTF.

This clonotype was seen only a few times. The J gene is TRBJ2-7, the V gene TRBV5-1; D is unresolved. The V and J ends lost 0 bases and 0 bases respectively, with 7 bases between them. Germline CDR1 is SGHRS and CDR2 is YFSETQ. The CDR3 loop spans 14 amino acids. CDR3 loop: CASSLAQDSYEQYF. CDR3 nucleotides: TGCGCCAGCAGCTTGGCTCAGGACTCCTACGAGCAGTACTTC.

In its sample, this clonotype was seen a few times. The V and J genes are TRBV7-2 and TRBJ2-1; 11 bases map to TRBD2. The CDR3 extends over 14 amino acids. V gave up 6 bases and J gave up 7 bases; unmatched junction bases: 5. Germline CDR1 and CDR2: SGHTA and FQGNSA. CDR3 residues: CASSRLAGINEQFF. CDR3 coding DNA: TGTGCCAGCAGTAGACTAGCGGGAATAAATGAGCAGTTCTTC. Combining the CDR3 with reference TRBV7-2 and TRBJ2-1 gives the whole variable domain GAGVSQSPSNKVTEKGKDVELRCDPISGHTALYWYRQSLGQGLEFLIYFQGNSAPDKSGLPSDRFSAERTGGSVSTLTIQRTQQEDSAVYLCASSRLAGINEQFFGPGTRLTVL.

V usage is TRBV7-2 and J usage is TRBJ2-3; TRBD1 is a possible D gene (5 bases). Germline lookup yields CDR1 SGHTA and CDR2 FQGNSA. The CDR3 extends over 15 amino acids. V was clipped by 1 base and J by 5 bases, with 13 bases between them. The CDR3 coding sequence is TGTGCCAGCAGCTTAGTTGCAGGGCCTATAGATACGCAGTATTTT. It yields the protein CASSLVAGPIDTQYF.

In its sample, this clonotype was seen a few times. This rearrangement joins TRBV12-3 or TRBV12-4 to TRBJ1-4; 9 bases map to TRBD1. V trimming: 5 bases; J trimming: 3 bases; junction bases outside the gene matches: 13. CDR3 length: 18 amino acids. CDR3 protein: CASSQHRGPTQPNEKLFF. The CDR3 DNA follows: TGTGCCAGCAGTCAGCACAGGGGGCCCACACAGCCTAATGAAAAACTGTTTTTT.

CDR3 in DNA: TGTGCCAGCAGCAAAGGGGCCCATCAAACCGGGGAGCTGTTTTTT. Translation: CASSKGAHQTGELFF. This chain joins TRBV21-1 and TRBJ2-2; the D call TRBD2 from the table was never checked on the DNA. TRBV21-1 is tagged as a pseudogene. The CDR3 is 15 amino acids.

In this sample, this clonotype turned up many times. The chain joins TRBV12-3 or TRBV12-4 to TRBJ2-5; D gene unclear. This CDR3 contains 12 residues. Trimming took off 7 bases at V and 4 bases at J, with 10 bases between the two ends. The CDR3, as DNA: TGTGCCAGCACCCAGTTACGAGAGACCCAGTACTTC. It yields the protein CASTQLRETQYF.

The rearrangement links TRBV20-1 to TRBJ2-7, with 9 bases identical to TRBD1. The ends lost 6 bases at V and 6 bases at J; junction bases unmatched: 12. This CDR3 spans 14 amino acids. Germline CDR1 DFQATT, CDR2 SNEGSKA (reference sequence). CDR3 sequence (DNA): TGCAGTGCCCCAGGGGGACAGGGTCGGGTCGAGCAGTACTTC. Encoded protein: CSAPGGQGRVEQYF.

The V gene is TRBV12-3 or TRBV12-4, the J gene TRBJ1-6; 10 bases map to TRBD1. The CDR3 runs 15 residues. Germline trimming cut 6 bases from V and 10 bases from J; bases unmatched to any gene: 9. This CDR3 is CASRETGGAGSPLHF. The CDR3 region has the DNA TGTGCCAGCAGGGAGACAGGGGGCGCAGGATCACCCCTCCACTTT.

This chain links TRBV5-6 with TRBJ1-5, with 10 nucleotides matching TRBD1. The J segment lost 1 base and the V segment lost 4 bases, leaving 5 bases of the junction unmatched. The CDR3 is 16 amino acids. Germline V gene lookup returns CDR1 SGHDT and CDR2 YYEEEE. CDR3 in amino acids: CASSVRDRGSNQPQHF. CDR3 DNA: TGTGCCAGCAGCGTCCGGGACAGGGGCAGCAATCAGCCCCAGCATTTT.

J is TRBJ2-1 and V is TRBV6-1, with 12 bases matching TRBD2. The CDR3 consists of 17 residues. The ends lost 11 bases at V and 4 bases at J; junction bases unmatched: 15. Germline V CDR1 and CDR2: MNHNS, SASEGT. CDR3 nucleotides: TGTGCCGCAAGGGGACTAGCGGGTCTTGGGAGTTACAATGAGCAGTTCTTC. Translated: CAARGLAGLGSYNEQFF.

In its sample, this clonotype was seen a few times. CDR3 bases: TGTGCCAGCAGCCCCAGGGACAGGGATGAGACCCAGTACTTC. This sequence encodes CASSPRDRDETQYF. The chain uses TRBV7-2 and TRBJ2-5; TRBD1 aligns across 9 bases. J was trimmed by 5 bases and V by 5 bases; bases with no gene match: 6. CDR1 is SGHTA, CDR2 FQGNSA, per germline. This CDR3 is built from 14 residues.